These T cell receptor beta chains were read from a single sample in a study of molecular identifiers for immune sequencing clone quantification. TCRdb analysed the PCR reads with MiXCR anew, one entry per CDR3 protein. This sample has 550,000 to 750,000 distinct CDR3 sequences, with just under 20% found just once. Sequencing was carried out using naive CD8+ T cells from blood, with Jurkat cell RNA spiked in. The source of these receptors is a human donor in good health. Some libraries in this study had Jurkat cell RNA spiked in. The conserved cysteine and the conserved F or W are not part of the CDR3 here. A D gene is named only where the DNA matches it firmly.

J | V | D | CDR3
TRBJ1-2 | TRBV27 | TRBD1 | ASSSTTGSYGYT
TRBJ2-2 | TRBV7-7 | TRBD2 | ASSLDPSGGARELF
TRBJ1-1 | TRBV11-2 | . | ASRRVGQNTEAF
TRBJ1-1 | TRBV9 | TRBD1 | ASSEGQAVNTEAF
TRBJ2-5 | TRBV28 | TRBD2 | ASRLAGGSGETQY
TRBJ2-7 | TRBV19 | . | AAGPGVAYEQY
TRBJ1-4 | TRBV6-2/TRBV6-3 | . | ASSYGDIPWNEKLF
TRBJ1-2 | TRBV6-2/TRBV6-3 | . | ASSYEAGVYGYT
TRBJ2-5 | TRBV7-9 | . | ASSPSSVRQETQY
TRBJ2-5 | TRBV7-9 | . | ASSLLMGYQETQY
TRBJ1-1 | TRBV27 | . | ASSSSPAEAF
TRBJ1-3 | TRBV11-3 | . | ASSPRDLSGNTIY
TRBJ1-5 | TRBV27 | . | ASSPSTDQPQH
TRBJ1-1 | TRBV7-9 | TRBD1 | ASSSPGTGSNTEAF
TRBJ2-7 | TRBV27 | . | ASSLYTGREQY
TRBJ2-1 | TRBV12-3/TRBV12-4 | . | ASSLRSQGHNEQF
TRBJ2-3 | TRBV7-9 | . | ASSSYTTDTQY
TRBJ2-1 | TRBV3-1 | . | ASSHPSTVVYYNEQF
TRBJ2-7 | TRBV20-1 | TRBD2 | SAISGRPLEQY
TRBJ2-2 | TRBV12-3/TRBV12-4 | . | ASLFGVGGTGETGELF
TRBJ2-7 | TRBV9 | TRBD1 | TSSLAATGAYEQY
TRBJ2-3 | TRBV4-3 | . | ASSQAWRGADTQY
TRBJ1-1 | TRBV5-4 | . | ASSQETAFGTEAF
TRBJ2-1 | TRBV20-1 | . | SARWDEASPNYNEQF
TRBJ2-7 | TRBV2 | TRBD2 | ASSDNPGTTSLEQY
TRBJ2-2 | TRBV3-1 | . | ASSHTRGGTGELF
TRBJ2-1 | TRBV7-2 | . | ASSFGTPTEQF
TRBJ1-5 | TRBV4-1 | . | ASSQDLSGLGSNQPQH
TRBJ2-3 | TRBV27 | . | ANSHSTDTQY
TRBJ2-7 | TRBV7-9 | TRBD1 | ACSTGTGGSYEQY
TRBJ2-3 | TRBV6-2/TRBV6-3 | TRBD2 | ASSYLSGADTQY
TRBJ2-7 | TRBV5-4 | TRBD1 | ASSSRDSLSYEQY
TRBJ1-5 | TRBV4-1 | . | ASSQGANSGGQPQH
TRBJ2-3 | TRBV4-3 | TRBD2 | ASGTSGGTDTQY
TRBJ2-3 | TRBV6-1 | TRBD1 | ASTLSRTGSLGTDTQY
TRBJ2-4 | TRBV4-1 | . | ASGPGKGGKNIQY
TRBJ2-3 | TRBV12-3/TRBV12-4 | TRBD2 | ASSRFNTLAGGQDTQY